This record covers a single T cell receptor (beta chain). Its antigen remains unknown. The data derive from a study of long-term antiretroviral therapy in people with HIV. General study points: Post-treatment diversity went higher with ART but stayed below transplant donor controls.

The authors ran the immunoSEQ assay, v3.0, at survey level. Here immunoSEQ multiplex PCR was the method, and the copy in TCRdb shows in-frame clones only, minus some. The sample shows 20,000 to 30,000 clones, 81% of them seen only once. V lost 1 base to trimming and J lost 5 bases, with 14 bases between them. The CDR3 has 15 amino acids. The V gene's germline CDR1 is MNHNS and CDR2 SASEGT. This TCR came from a woman aged 18-29 years with HIV. This chain connects TRBV6-1 to TRBJ2-5, with a weak D call TRBD1 (5 bases). The material sequenced was unsorted PBMCs, taken at the start of antiretroviral therapy, before treatment. The CDR3 DNA reads as TGTGCCAGCAGTGAAGTACTGTCCGCAGGGGAGACCCAGTACTTC. Translation: CASSEVLSAGETQYF.